This TCR beta chain was identified in a study of CD8 T cells in Susac syndrome. Per germline, CDR1 LGHNT and CDR2 FRNRAP. This CDR3 is built from 15 residues. V dropped 5 bases and J dropped 8; count of bases not matched to a gene: 12. Negative isolation yielded the CD8+ and CD4+ T cells, while FACS enriched the TEMRA cells. After extraction with the RNeasy kit, roughly 0.45 to 1 ug of the RNA was reverse transcribed using random hexamers. TCRdb recomputed calls from the immunoSEQ multiplex PCR reads with MiXCR, one row per CDR3 protein. The repertoire consists of about 400,000 distinct CDR3 sequences, with approximately 85% occurring once and the leading ten covering about 0.12%.

This sequence originates from a human donor with multiple sclerosis. Source material: CD8+ T cells from PBMCs. The gene calls are TRBV12-5 and TRBJ1-1; 9 bases align to TRBD1. CDR3 sequence (DNA): TGTGCTAGTGGTACCGGGACAGGGTTTTTGGTGGAAGCTTTCTTT. Residues: CASGTGTGFLVEAFF.